A selection of T cell receptor beta chains follows, all from one sample in a study of early T cells in non-severe SARS-CoV-2 infection. TCRdb reprocessed the 5' RACE reads with MiXCR, giving one entry per CDR3 protein. The data show about 90,000 distinct CDR3 sequences, over 9.5% seen once. This specimen was whole blood, taken at baseline. Receptors originate from an adult who was a healthcare worker with PCR-confirmed SARS-CoV-2 infection or an uninfected control (not recorded which). CDR3s include the opening cysteine and the closing phenylalanine or tryptophan. A D gene is named only where the DNA matches it firmly. Rows may omit the clone size; those that give it use once, few, many or a size class.

v_gene	abundance	d_gene	j_gene	CDR3aa	CDR3nt
TRBV6-6	few	NA	TRBJ1-1	CASRQDPTGTEAFF	TGTGCCAGCCGCCAGGATCCCACGGGCACTGAAGCTTTCTTT
TRBV6-5	NA	TRBD2	TRBJ2-1	CASSYWGLATTEQFF	TGTGCCAGCAGTTACTGGGGACTAGCGACAACTGAGCAGTTCTTC
TRBV7-8	many	TRBD2	TRBJ2-1	CASSLEASGSHNEQFF	TGTGCCAGCAGCTTAGAGGCTAGCGGGAGCCACAATGAGCAGTTCTTC
TRBV2	few	NA	TRBJ2-3	CASSVPRDSEPTDTQYF	TGTGCCAGCAGTGTCCCCCGGGACTCAGAACCCACAGATACGCAGTATTTT
TRBV10-3	few	NA	TRBJ1-1	CAISDPGTSKTEAFF	TGTGCCATCAGCGACCCGGGTACCTCGAAAACTGAAGCTTTCTTT
TRBV30	NA	TRBD1	TRBJ2-3	CAWSPLGQGAADTQYF	TGTGCCTGGAGTCCCTTGGGACAGGGGGCTGCAGATACGCAGTATTTT
TRBV5-4	few	NA	TRBJ1-6	CASSSASSPLHF	TGTGCCAGCAGCTCCGCGAGCTCACCCCTCCACTTT
TRBV5-5	few	TRBD2	TRBJ2-7	CASSLAGLAGTRIPQYF	TGTGCCAGCAGCTTAGCGGGACTAGCGGGTACTCGGATCCCACAGTACTTC
TRBV20-1	few	TRBD2	TRBJ2-3	CSARAPTGLAGGPGFSDTQYF	TGCAGTGCTAGAGCGCCAACCGGCCTAGCGGGGGGGCCTGGCTTCTCAGATACGCAGTATTTT
TRBV7-9	NA	TRBD2	TRBJ2-3	CASSSSGGSSTDTQYF	TGTGCCAGCAGCTCTTCTGGCGGGAGCAGCACAGATACGCAGTATTTT
TRBV9	NA	TRBD1	TRBJ1-5	CASRASRGPGSNQPQHF	TGTGCCAGCAGAGCTTCTAGGGGGCCCGGTAGCAATCAGCCCCAGCATTTT
TRBV3-1	NA	NA	TRBJ2-7	CASSDLPPTEGWQYF	TGTGCCAGCAGCGACCTCCCCCCGACGGAGGGCTGGCAGTACTTC
TRBV2	few	NA	TRBJ2-3	CASSVGTHTDTQYF	TGTGCCAGCAGTGTTGGGACCCACACAGATACGCAGTATTTT
TRBV12-3/TRBV12-4	NA	TRBD2	TRBJ2-2	CASSLTSRNTGELFF	TGTGCCAGCAGTTTGACTAGCAGGAACACCGGGGAGCTGTTTTTT
TRBV27	few	NA	TRBJ2-7	CASRIGATTYF	TGTGCCAGCAGAATAGGGGCAACCACGTACTTC
TRBV6-1	many	NA	TRBJ1-2	CASSEVQGSWNGYTF	TGTGCCAGCAGTGAAGTGCAGGGCAGTTGGAATGGCTACACCTTC
TRBV29-1	few	NA	TRBJ1-1	CSVAAGGLEAFF	TGCAGCGTAGCCGCCGGTGGGCTTGAAGCTTTCTTT
TRBV4-1	NA	TRBD2	TRBJ2-1	CASSQGSGTSSYNEQFF	TGCGCCAGCAGCCAAGGATCCGGGACTAGTTCCTACAATGAGCAGTTCTTC
TRBV18	NA	NA	TRBJ1-1	CASSLSTGATEAFF	TGTGCCAGCTCACTATCGACCGGGGCCACTGAAGCTTTCTTT
TRBV24-1	many	TRBD2	TRBJ2-1	CATSEPGRGNEQFF	TGTGCCACCAGTGAGCCCGGGAGGGGCAATGAGCAGTTCTTC
TRBV10-3	NA	NA	TRBJ2-2	CAISVLRTADTGELFF	TGTGCCATCAGTGTGCTAAGGACTGCGGACACCGGGGAGCTGTTTTTT
TRBV18	NA	NA	TRBJ2-5	CASSPLGGGDEETQYF	TGTGCCAGCTCACCCTTGGGAGGAGGGGATGAAGAGACCCAGTACTTC
TRBV28	NA	TRBD1	TRBJ1-2	CASSLTGSFGYIF	TGTGCCAGCAGTTTGACAGGGAGCTTTGGCTACATCTTC
TRBV29-1	few	TRBD2	TRBJ2-3	CSVEGASGPTDTQYF	TGCAGCGTTGAAGGTGCTAGCGGCCCCACAGATACGCAGTATTTT
TRBV20-1	few	TRBD2	TRBJ2-2	CSARGLAASTGELFF	TGCAGTGCTAGGGGACTAGCGGCCAGCACCGGGGAGCTGTTTTTT
TRBV6-2/TRBV6-3	NA	NA	TRBJ2-2	CASTPTVAGELFF	TGTGCCAGCACACCAACTGTGGCCGGGGAGCTGTTTTTT
TRBV6-2/TRBV6-3	few	NA	TRBJ2-3	CASSYTVRQRLGTDTQYF	TGTGCCAGCAGTTACACCGTACGACAGCGGTTAGGCACAGATACGCAGTATTTT
TRBV30	NA	NA	TRBJ2-3	CAWSALASAGTQYF	TGTGCCTGGAGTGCCCTGGCATCTGCGGGGACGCAGTATTTT
TRBV29-1	many	NA	TRBJ2-3	CSPRVGTQYF	TGCAGCCCCCGGGTAGGCACGCAGTATTTT
TRBV6-5	few	NA	TRBJ2-7	CASSYSGRYEQYF	TGTGCCAGCAGTTACTCCGGGAGATACGAGCAGTACTTC
TRBV23-1	few	NA	TRBJ1-2	CASPQGGALGYTF	TGCGCCAGCCCCCAAGGGGGGGCACTTGGCTACACCTTC
TRBV20-1	NA	NA	TRBJ2-7	CSATDAASYEQYF	TGCAGTGCTACCGACGCGGCCTCCTACGAGCAGTACTTC
TRBV11-2	NA	NA	TRBJ2-2	CASSLEPGPIWELFF	TGTGCCAGCAGCCTAGAACCGGGACCCATTTGGGAGCTGTTTTTT
TRBV2	NA	NA	TRBJ1-1	CASSTWTGNTEAFF	TGTGCCAGCAGTACGTGGACGGGCAACACTGAAGCTTTCTTT
TRBV2	NA	NA	TRBJ2-7	CASRSDSSYEQYF	TGTGCCAGCAGATCGGACAGTTCCTACGAGCAGTACTTC
TRBV27	many	TRBD2	TRBJ2-3	CASSPTGGGTTSTDTQYF	TGTGCCAGCAGTCCCACCGGCGGGGGAACCACTAGCACAGATACGCAGTATTTT
TRBV11-1	few	TRBD1	TRBJ2-5	CASSSTLGQGEETQYF	TGTGCCAGCAGCTCCACACTGGGACAGGGTGAAGAGACCCAGTACTTC
TRBV28	many	TRBD2	TRBJ2-5	CASSPLRGGMETQYF	TGTGCCAGCAGTCCTCTGCGGGGGGGGATGGAGACCCAGTACTTC
TRBV11-2	few	TRBD1	TRBJ1-2	CASSQRTGLNYGYTF	TGTGCCAGCAGCCAAAGGACAGGTCTTAACTATGGCTACACCTTC
TRBV20-1	few	NA	TRBJ2-7	CSASAAKSPTYEQYF	TGCAGTGCTAGTGCGGCAAAGTCGCCAACCTACGAGCAGTACTTC
TRBV6-1	many	NA	TRBJ2-7	CASRQRDTTSYEQYF	TGTGCCAGCAGACAACGGGACACCACCTCCTACGAGCAGTACTTC
TRBV5-1	few	NA	TRBJ1-1	CASSEEMNTEAFF	TGCGCCAGCAGCGAAGAGATGAACACTGAAGCTTTCTTT
TRBV11-1	NA	NA	TRBJ2-3	CASSSRGLAPDTQYF	TGTGCCAGCAGCTCTAGGGGTCTAGCCCCAGATACGCAGTATTTT